This record looks at one TCR beta chain sequence and its context. This clonotype was detected a few times. The clone's antigen remains unknown. The sample holds no much larger clone one base away, and base qualities are not on file. Via the germline V gene, CDR1 is SGHRS and CDR2 YFSETQ. The junction shows trimming of 7 bases on V and 0 bases on J, and the gene matches do not reach 4 bases of it. The CDR3 sequence holds 13 residues, the cysteine and phenylalanine included. Left in the record is the CDR3 DNA by itself, 39 bases read in frame from the first base. Explained via the paper, the treatment or condition label denotes: live attenuated yellow fever vaccine strain. At every blood-draw timepoint, two biological replicates of bulk PBMCs were collected. A standard Ficoll-Paque protocol was used to isolate PBMCs from peripheral blood. TriZol was used to extract RNA from bulk PBMCs, from CD4 and CD8 fractions, and from dextramer-positive and dextramer-negative fractions.

Synthesis of TCR cDNA relied on 5'RACE template switching, a step that introduced a universal primer site along with unique molecular identifiers. cDNA synthesis was primed from both the TCR alpha and TCR beta constant segments. Libraries were amplified in two PCR steps, with sample barcodes and sequencing adapters added in the second step. Sequencing of the libraries was done on either Illumina HiSeq 2500 (2x100 bp) or NovaSeq (2x150 bp). In the authors' own workflow: Reads were demultiplexed and collapsed into UMI consensus sequences with MIGEC, and V(D)J alignment was performed with MiXCR. Vaccine-responding clonotypes were identified with edgeR using replicate PBMC samples, with FDR below 0.01 and a log2 fold change above 5 up to day 15 being required. Each bulk clonotype was labeled CD4 or CD8 based on which sequenced repertoire, CD4 or CD8, contained the clonotype at higher abundance. TCRdb redid the processing of the public reads, applying fastp at Q25 and MiXCR, and retained in-frame beta chains. Here each entry gathers all rows of one CDR3 protein and keeps the most common genes and DNA. None of the V and J calls come from the authors' own analysis; TCRdb made them. The sample data list 500,000 to 650,000 distinct CDR3 sequences, and around 16% of these were observed just once. The ten largest clones represent 17% of the sample.

The data are from a study of T cells after yellow fever vaccination (dated by TCRdb to between 2018 and 2021). For the study in its entirety: Libraries from fractions with low cell numbers were prepared with the SMART-Seq v4 Ultra Low Input RNA kit. Bulk PBMC replicates and cell subsets were isolated from blood drawn at multiple timepoints before and after both primary and secondary immunization. To follow T-cell clones before and after both primary and booster YFV17D yellow fever vaccination, bulk TCR alpha and beta repertoires underwent longitudinal sequencing. The cohort comprised two healthy male donors, one aged 18 to 30 and one aged 30 to 40 years. Here is what the overall study found, with its caveats: Computational filtering was required because FACS-sorted repertoires could contain abundant contaminating clonotypes from the bulk population. Only a couple of donors were included in the study, so the extent to which the findings can be generalized is limited. After the booster, most of the clones that had expanded following primary vaccination were detected again (around 95% of CD4 and more than 85% of CD8), which suggests that memory was broadly maintained. A small share of clonotypes was detected in both CD4 and CD8 compartments, with the overlap likely arising from convergent recombination. The secondary T-cell response was found to be weaker but faster than the primary response, with a peak reached on day 5 rather than on day 15.

The sequence was collected from a man between 18 and 29 years old who received the YFV17D yellow fever vaccine. Sequencing used PBMCs, obtained 5 to 6 days after the first yellow fever vaccination. This sequence uses TRBV5-1 and TRBJ2-7; 7 of the junction bases match TRBD1. Read as DNA, the sequence is TGCGCCAGCGCACAGGGGCCCTCCTACGAGCAGTACTTC. This gives the protein CASAQGPSYEQYF.